The sequence of this TCR beta chain was determined in a study of cytotoxic CD8 clonotypes in ibrutinib-treated CLL. About the research overall: There were some 10 relapsed/refractory patients and approximately 16 treatment-naive patients, and under 18 were IGHV unmutated.

Study results and limitations: Clonality was higher at baseline than in age-matched healthy donors and tracked circulating CD8+ T-cell counts.

Using immunoSEQ multiplex PCR, the repertoire was profiled, and TCRdb retains in-frame clones only, with some absent. The repertoire holds roughly 300,000 clones, around 76% seen once, with roughly 5.7% in the top ten. With respect to this clone: Its antigen is unknown. Other DNA variants within this sample encode the same CDR3.

The V end was cut by 2 bases, the J end by 6 bases, with 4 bases between. This CDR3 contains 11 residues. Germline CDR1 reads SGHRS; CDR2 reads YFSETQ. The gene calls are TRBV5-1 and TRBJ2-3; D remains ambiguous. Here the sequenced sample was PBMCs, taken at disease progression, from a patient treated with ibrutinib. The TCR comes from a human donor with chronic lymphocytic leukemia. CDR3: CASSLGDTQYF. CDR3 coding DNA: TGCGCCAGCAGCTTAGGGGATACGCAGTATTTT.